These T cell receptor beta chains were read from a single sample in a study of T cell repertoires in cytomegalovirus infection. TCRdb reanalysed the reads using MiXCR and keeps one entry per CDR3 protein. The table has roughly 500,000 distinct CDR3 sequences, about 10% seen once. Sequencing was carried out using PBMCs. The origin of the receptors is a human donor in good health (CMV status not recorded). Some clones in this sample may be carry-over from other donors' samples. The CDR3 runs from the conserved cysteine through the conserved F or W. D genes are given only for firm matches. Expanded clones get a size class; other rows say once, few or many, or leave the size out.

j_call d_call clone_size cdr3_length v_call cdr3_nt cdr3_aa
TRBJ2-7 TRBD1 few 13 TRBV29-1 TGCAGCGTTGAAGATAACAGGGGGTACGAGCAGTACTTC CSVEDNRGYEQYF
TRBJ1-2 TRBD1 . 13 TRBV20-1 TGCAGTGTAGTCGGGACAGAAGTTATTGGCTACACCTTC CSVVGTEVIGYTF
TRBJ2-1 . many 16 TRBV7-6 TGTGCCAGCAGCACGGAAATCCCAAGCTCCTACAATGAGCAGTTCTTC CASSTEIPSSYNEQFF
TRBJ2-3 . many 15 TRBV28 TGTGCCAGCAGTTCCCCAGGAATAGGGTCAGATACGCAGTATTTT CASSSPGIGSDTQYF
TRBJ2-1 . many 16 TRBV20-1 TGCAGTGCTAGGGGGCCCTCTAGCGGAAGGGGGTATGAGCAGTTCTTC CSARGPSSGRGYEQFF
TRBJ2-1 TRBD2 . 16 TRBV4-1 TGCGCCAGCAGCCAAGGGACTAGCGGGAGGTACAATGAGCAGTTCTTC CASSQGTSGRYNEQFF
TRBJ2-2 TRBD2 few 14 TRBV6-4 TGTGCCAGCAGCTGGCGGGAGGGGACCGGGGAGCTGTTTTTT CASSWREGTGELFF
TRBJ2-7 . many 13 TRBV10-2 TGCGCCAGCAGTGAGGATTGGGACCACGAGCAGTACTTC CASSEDWDHEQYF
TRBJ2-1 TRBD2 many 17 TRBV9 TGTGCCAGCAGCGAAGCCCAGCGGGAGTCGTCGGGCAATGAGCAGTTCTTC CASSEAQRESSGNEQFF
TRBJ2-1 . many 14 TRBV5-1 TGCGCCAGCAGCTTGGTAGGTCGTTACAATGAGCAGTTCTTC CASSLVGRYNEQFF
TRBJ2-6 . . 15 TRBV19 TGTGCCAGTACCGCCACAGGGTCTGGGGCCAACGTCCTGACTTTC CASTATGSGANVLTF
TRBJ1-1 TRBD1 . 14 TRBV9 TGTGCCACCAGCGTAACACAGGGGGGCACTGAAGCTTTCTTT CATSVTQGGTEAFF
TRBJ1-3 . many 14 TRBV14 TGTGCCAGCACGTTGAGGGGATCTGGAAACACCATATATTTT CASTLRGSGNTIYF
TRBJ2-1 . many 14 TRBV28 TGTGCCAGCAGTTCCCTAGACATCAACAATGAGCAGTTCTTC CASSSLDINNEQFF
TRBJ2-3 . . 11 TRBV10-3 TGTGCCATCAGTGAAAGGGATACGCAGTATTTT CAISERDTQYF
TRBJ2-3 . many 14 TRBV5-4 TGTGCCAGCAGCCCTCATAAAGTCACAGATACGCAGTATTTT CASSPHKVTDTQYF
TRBJ1-2 . . 16 TRBV7-9 TGTGCCAGCAGCTTAGCGCTGTGGACAAGGGGTGGTGGCTACACCTTC CASSLALWTRGGGYTF
TRBJ2-5 TRBD1 few 15 TRBV20-1 TGCAGCAACGCAGGTGGGACAGAAGGCCAAGAGACCCAGTACTTC CSNAGGTEGQETQYF
TRBJ2-5 TRBD2 . 13 TRBV18 TGTGCCACCGGCAGCGGGGCTCAAGAGACCCAGTACTTC CATGSGAQETQYF
TRBJ2-1 TRBD2 many 15 TRBV4-1 TGCGCCAGCAGCCAAGAAGGTACGGGAGGGGCTGAGCAGTTCTTC CASSQEGTGGAEQFF
TRBJ2-2 . . 16 TRBV5-5 TGTGCCAGCAGCCCCCCGGGGGCAGGGAACACCGGGGAGCTGTTTTTT CASSPPGAGNTGELFF
TRBJ2-1 . . 16 TRBV28 TGTGCCAGCAGTTACCAGGGCATTGGCTCCTACAATGAGCAGTTCTTC CASSYQGIGSYNEQFF
TRBJ2-3 TRBD1 many 13 TRBV27 TGTGCCTCAGGATCAGGGGGCAGAGATACGCAGTATTTT CASGSGGRDTQYF
TRBJ1-1 . few 15 TRBV15 TGTGCCACCAGCAGAGATAAACAGATAAACACTGAAGCTTTCTTT CATSRDKQINTEAFF
TRBJ2-7 . many 13 TRBV6-1 TGTGCCAGCAGTGAACAGGGGTCCGGCGAGCAGTACTTC CASSEQGSGEQYF
TRBJ1-1 . many 14 TRBV28 TGTGCCAGCAGTTCGAGTTCCCTGGGGGCTGAAGCTTTCTTT CASSSSSLGAEAFF
TRBJ2-7 . . 15 TRBV4-2 TGTGCCAGCAGCCCCCTAGATAGCGGCAGCTACGAGCAGTACTTC CASSPLDSGSYEQYF
TRBJ1-2 . . 15 TRBV9 TGTGCCAGCAGCGTCGGGCAGGGGTATAACTATGGCTACACCTTC CASSVGQGYNYGYTF
TRBJ1-5 . many 15 TRBV7-8 TGTGCCAGCAGGCTCTCCCGAAATAGCAATCAGCCCCAGCATTTT CASRLSRNSNQPQHF
TRBJ2-5 TRBD1 many 14 TRBV6-1 TGTGCCAGCAGCCTTGGGACAGGGGTGGAGACCCAGTACTTC CASSLGTGVETQYF
TRBJ2-6 . many 15 TRBV7-2 TGTGCCAGCAGCTTAGATATCTCTGGGGCCAACGTCCTGACTTTC CASSLDISGANVLTF
TRBJ1-2 . . 13 TRBV29-1 TGCAGCGTTTTCGGACAGAGCTCCTATGGCTACACCTTC CSVFGQSSYGYTF
TRBJ2-3 TRBD1 few 14 TRBV7-3 TGTGCCAGCAGCTCGGGACAGGGGGCAAATACGCAGTATTTT CASSSGQGANTQYF
TRBJ1-2 TRBD1 . 15 TRBV11-1 TGTGCCAGCAGCGCTGACAGGGTGACAAACTATGGCTACACCTTC CASSADRVTNYGYTF
TRBJ1-6 TRBD1 many 14 TRBV28 TGTGCCAGCACCCCGGGACAGGGTAATTCACCCCTCCACTTT CASTPGQGNSPLHF
TRBJ1-6 . . 15 TRBV20-1 TGCAGTGCTAGAGAGGGAGCGGGACCTAATTCACCCCTCCACTTT CSAREGAGPNSPLHF
TRBJ1-1 TRBD1 many 14 TRBV2 TGTGCCAGCAGAGGTACAGGGGAGAACACTGAAGCTTTCTTT CASRGTGENTEAFF
TRBJ2-7 . few 14 TRBV13 TGTGCCAGCAGCTTACGGAGCGGATCCTACGAGCAGTACTTC CASSLRSGSYEQYF
TRBJ1-1 . . 14 TRBV14 TGTGCCAGCAGCCAACGGGCTTGGGGCACTGAAGCTTTCTTT CASSQRAWGTEAFF
TRBJ1-5 . many 14 TRBV12-3/TRBV12-4 TGTGCCAGCAGCCCGGGACATGCGAATCAGCCCCAGCATTTT CASSPGHANQPQHF
TRBJ2-2 . . 14 TRBV6-6 TGTGCCGGCAGTTACGGGGCAGGCACCGGGGAGCTGTTTTTT CAGSYGAGTGELFF
TRBJ2-1 TRBD1 many 16 TRBV5-1 TGCGCCAGCAGACCCTCCGGGACAGAGATGTACAATGAGCAGTTCTTC CASRPSGTEMYNEQFF
TRBJ2-7 . few 13 TRBV18 TGTGCCAGCTCACCACGGGGTTTCTACGAGCAGTACTTC CASSPRGFYEQYF
TRBJ2-7 TRBD2 . 15 TRBV12-3/TRBV12-4 TGTGCCAGCAGTCCTCCTAGCGGGCCAAGTTACGAGCAGTACTTC CASSPPSGPSYEQYF
TRBJ2-7 . few 14 TRBV29-1 TGCAGCGTTGAAGATGGTGCAGTATCCTACGAGCAGTACTTC CSVEDGAVSYEQYF
TRBJ2-1 . many 10 TRBV7-2 TGTGCCAGCAGCATCAATGAGCAGTTCTTC CASSINEQFF